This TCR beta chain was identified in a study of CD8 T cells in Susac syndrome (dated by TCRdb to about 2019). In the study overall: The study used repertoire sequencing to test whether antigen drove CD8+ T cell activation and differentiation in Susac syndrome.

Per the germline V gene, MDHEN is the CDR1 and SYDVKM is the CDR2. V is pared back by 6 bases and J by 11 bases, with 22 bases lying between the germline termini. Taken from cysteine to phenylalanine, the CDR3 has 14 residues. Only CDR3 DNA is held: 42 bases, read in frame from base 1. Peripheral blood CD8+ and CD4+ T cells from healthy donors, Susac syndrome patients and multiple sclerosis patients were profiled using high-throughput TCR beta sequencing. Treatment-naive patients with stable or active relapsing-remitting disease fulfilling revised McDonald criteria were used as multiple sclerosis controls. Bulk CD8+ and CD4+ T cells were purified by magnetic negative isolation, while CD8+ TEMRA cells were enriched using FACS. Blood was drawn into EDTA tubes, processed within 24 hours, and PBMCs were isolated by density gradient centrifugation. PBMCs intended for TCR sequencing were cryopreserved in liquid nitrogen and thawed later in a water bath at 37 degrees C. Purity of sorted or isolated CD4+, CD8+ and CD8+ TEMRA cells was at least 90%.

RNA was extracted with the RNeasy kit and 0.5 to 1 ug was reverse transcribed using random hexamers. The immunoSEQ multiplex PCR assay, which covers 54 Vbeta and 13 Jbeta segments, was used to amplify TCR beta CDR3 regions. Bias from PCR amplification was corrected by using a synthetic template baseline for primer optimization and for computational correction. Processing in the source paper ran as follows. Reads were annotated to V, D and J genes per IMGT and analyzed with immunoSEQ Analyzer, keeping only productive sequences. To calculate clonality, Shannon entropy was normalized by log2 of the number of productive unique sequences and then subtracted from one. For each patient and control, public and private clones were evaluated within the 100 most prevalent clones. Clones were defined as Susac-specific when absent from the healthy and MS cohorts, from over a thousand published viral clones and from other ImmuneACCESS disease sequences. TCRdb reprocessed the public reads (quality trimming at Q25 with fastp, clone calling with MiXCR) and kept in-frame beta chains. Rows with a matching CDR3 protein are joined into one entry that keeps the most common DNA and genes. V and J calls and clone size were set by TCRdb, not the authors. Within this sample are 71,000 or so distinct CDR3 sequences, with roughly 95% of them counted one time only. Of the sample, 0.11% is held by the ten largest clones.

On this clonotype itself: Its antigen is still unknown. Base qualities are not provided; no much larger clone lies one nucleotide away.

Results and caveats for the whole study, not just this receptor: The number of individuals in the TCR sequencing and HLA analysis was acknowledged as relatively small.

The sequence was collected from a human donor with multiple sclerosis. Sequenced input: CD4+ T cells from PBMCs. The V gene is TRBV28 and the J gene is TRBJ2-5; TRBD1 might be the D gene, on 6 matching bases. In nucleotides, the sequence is TGTGCCAGCAGCCCAACAGGGTCCCTATACCGTCAGTACTTC. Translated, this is CASSPTGSLYRQYF. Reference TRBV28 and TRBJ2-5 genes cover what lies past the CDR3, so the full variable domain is DVKVTQSSRYLVKRTGEKVFLECVQDMDHENMFWYRQDPGLGLRLIYFSYDVKMKEKGDIPEGYSVSREKKERFSLILESASTNQTSMYLCASSPTGSLYRQYFGPGTRLLVL.